A selection of T cell receptor beta chains follows, all from one sample in a study of T cell responses to AZD1222 COVID-19 vaccine. Using immunoSEQ multiplex PCR, the repertoire was profiled, and TCRdb retains in-frame clones only, with some absent. Among approximately 150,000 clones listed, around nine tenths were seen once. Sequenced material: peripheral blood, taken on day 0 of AZD1222 vaccination. The receptors were sampled from an adult in good health. Each CDR3 is given without its conserved first and last residue. Fields, in order: V gene, J gene, clone size, D gene, CDR3 protein. D genes are given only for firm matches. Rows may omit the clone size; those that give it use once, few, many or a size class.

v_gene: TRBV27
j_gene: TRBJ1-2
abundance: once
d_gene: .
CDR3aa: ASSSGATYGYT

v_gene: TRBV4-1
j_gene: TRBJ2-7
abundance: .
d_gene: .
CDR3aa: ASSPTPPASLYEQY

v_gene: TRBV3-1/TRBV3-2
j_gene: TRBJ1-6
abundance: .
d_gene: .
CDR3aa: ASSQVLIRESPLH

v_gene: TRBV7-9
j_gene: TRBJ1-3
abundance: once
d_gene: TRBD1
CDR3aa: ASNRNTGVGNTIY

v_gene: TRBV7-8
j_gene: TRBJ2-7
abundance: .
d_gene: .
CDR3aa: ASSLGRGSYLYEQY

v_gene: TRBV7-9
j_gene: TRBJ1-4
abundance: .
d_gene: TRBD1
CDR3aa: ASSLSGTGSEKLF

v_gene: TRBV7-9
j_gene: TRBJ1-1
abundance: .
d_gene: TRBD1
CDR3aa: ASSLDVGGQKPGRAF

v_gene: TRBV6-6
j_gene: TRBJ1-1
abundance: .
d_gene: .
CDR3aa: ASSYRVGAMNTEAF

v_gene: TRBV2
j_gene: TRBJ2-1
abundance: .
d_gene: TRBD2
CDR3aa: ASELAGDSYNEQF

v_gene: TRBV30
j_gene: TRBJ1-1
abundance: .
d_gene: .
CDR3aa: AWSVTQLNTEAF

v_gene: TRBV29-1
j_gene: TRBJ1-6
abundance: once
d_gene: TRBD1
CDR3aa: SIRDRDNHNSPLH

v_gene: TRBV27
j_gene: TRBJ2-7
abundance: .
d_gene: TRBD2
CDR3aa: ASSSLAGLGYEQY

v_gene: TRBV6-5
j_gene: TRBJ1-3
abundance: .
d_gene: .
CDR3aa: ASSYGSSSGNTIY

v_gene: TRBV6-5
j_gene: TRBJ1-5
abundance: once
d_gene: .
CDR3aa: ASSSHRGYNQPQH

v_gene: TRBV21-1
j_gene: TRBJ1-3
abundance: few
d_gene: .
CDR3aa: ASSKGGGASGNTIY

v_gene: TRBV28
j_gene: TRBJ2-7
abundance: once
d_gene: .
CDR3aa: ASSPFAGGTYEQY

v_gene: TRBV5-4
j_gene: TRBJ2-6
abundance: .
d_gene: TRBD2
CDR3aa: ASSSNTGTSASGANVLT

v_gene: TRBV19
j_gene: TRBJ2-5
abundance: .
d_gene: .
CDR3aa: ASSIDLEGETQY

v_gene: TRBV27
j_gene: TRBJ2-3
abundance: .
d_gene: .
CDR3aa: ASSLWQGFTDTQY

v_gene: TRBV5-1
j_gene: TRBJ1-1
abundance: few
d_gene: TRBD1
CDR3aa: ASRGDRGHSGTEAF

v_gene: TRBV21-1
j_gene: TRBJ2-2
abundance: few
d_gene: .
CDR3aa: ASSRRVTGGCTGELF

v_gene: TRBV6-2/TRBV6-3
j_gene: TRBJ1-2
abundance: once
d_gene: .
CDR3aa: ASSSLGSIYGYT

v_gene: TRBV27
j_gene: TRBJ2-5
abundance: .
d_gene: .
CDR3aa: ASQAGGGVVQY

v_gene: TRBV29-1
j_gene: TRBJ1-2
abundance: .
d_gene: .
CDR3aa: SVGDGDYGYT

v_gene: TRBV7-7
j_gene: TRBJ2-5
abundance: .
d_gene: TRBD2
CDR3aa: ASSLLKGTRETQY